This TCR beta chain was retrieved from a study of human T cells and chemical hapten exposure (dated by TCRdb to about 2021). With regard to the full study: For sensitization, 2% DPC in acetone was applied to a roughly 2 cm by roughly 2 cm area of upper inner arm skin. Libraries were pooled for sequencing, and per-sample TCR yields varied mainly because of small differences in library volumes within the pool. Peripheral blood TCR repertoire changes were tracked in vivo in alopecia patients during primary and secondary sensitization to the hapten diphenylcyclopropenone (DPC). Throughout the roughly 24-week study period, patients were also given weekly therapeutic DPC doses on the scalp. Patient blood was sampled pre-sensitization (week 0) and at 2, 6 and about 24 weeks after DPC sensitization. Patch testing was performed on the upper back with Finn chambers containing 0.01% DPC, and the patch tests were scored after 6 days according to International Contact Dermatitis Research Group standards. Alopecia areata with under or over 50% scalp involvement, alopecia totalis and alopecia universalis were represented in the patient cohort, which was mostly female. For TCR sequencing, blood came from approximately 29 alopecia patients at anywhere from one to four time points (pre-sensitization, 2, 6 and 24 weeks). Results the study describes overall, beyond this receptor: After repeated subsampling, the strength of the expansion versus patch-test correlation and the threshold at which it became significant changed. Because all patients had alopecia, a presumed autoimmune disease, the immune response of the patients might differ from that of healthy individuals. DPC sensitization did not change how many TCRs were above 1 in 1000 frequency, and no evidence was found of alterations in global repertoire structure. Compared with pre-sensitization or healthy control sets, expanded TCRs formed significantly more large CDR3 similarity clusters, which is consistent with antigen-driven responses. Patch test score was positively correlated with the number of PT1 expanded TCRs, with significance at thresholds 8, 16 and 32 but not at 4.

The germline V and J ends show losses of 6 bases and 7 bases respectively, and no gene match explains 13 bases of the junction. Looking up the germline V gene yields CDR1 MDHEN and CDR2 SYDVKM. Spanning cysteine to phenylalanine, the CDR3 consists of 16 amino acids. Just CDR3 DNA is preserved here, 48 bases in frame from base 1. Reading the label with the study, this specimen's time point is: patch test 2, 6 weeks after DPC sensitization. The treatment or condition label for this specimen denotes: therapeutic diphenylcyclopropenone sensitization with weekly scalp DPC. At every patch-test visit, the blood draw took place before the patch test was put on. Patients were eligible if aged 18 to 70, diagnosed with alopecia and judged suitable for DPC therapy, and pregnant patients were excluded. Total RNA was isolated from unfractionated whole blood collected in Tempus Blood RNA tubes. This clonotype was recorded at least ten times. Its recognized antigen is unknown. One base away there is no much larger clone; base qualities are not given.

Library prep was done by RACE. Sequenced on a NextSeq 500. During library preparation, unique molecular identifiers were attached to individual cDNA molecules so that TCRs could be counted in a quantitative, reproducible way. For every blood RNA sample, sequencing covered both the TCR alpha and TCR beta chains. Per the original workflow: Samples had a median of approximately 93,000 TCRs, with a range from about 23,224 to 750,000. The Decombinator software suite was used to annotate V, J and CDR3 in the TCR reads. For PS versus PT1 abundance plots, all samples were subsampled to the same number of TCRs (28,000). Expanded TCRs were defined as absent before sensitization and observed at least eight times at the 2-week time point. TCRdb reanalyzed the raw reads on its own, using fastp at Q25 for trimming and MiXCR for clone calling, and kept in-frame beta chains. CDR3 protein sequences are deduplicated, and each keeps its most common genes and DNA. The V and J calls here are based on TCRdb, not the publication. The sample table shows 84,000 or so distinct CDR3 sequences, and about 9.4% are seen once. The ten largest account for 2% to 2.5% of the sample.

The rearrangement joined TRBV28 to TRBJ1-5, with 9 central nucleotides matching TRBD1. The material was whole blood, obtained in connection with sensitization to the hapten diphenylcyclopropenone (DPC). This receptor was obtained from a woman aged 25 to 45 with alopecia areata. Some clones in this sample may be carry-over from other donors' samples. The DNA sequence reads TGTGCCAGCAGGGACTCGGGACAGGGTTCGAACCAGCCCCAGCATTTT. This gives the protein CASRDSGQGSNQPQHF.